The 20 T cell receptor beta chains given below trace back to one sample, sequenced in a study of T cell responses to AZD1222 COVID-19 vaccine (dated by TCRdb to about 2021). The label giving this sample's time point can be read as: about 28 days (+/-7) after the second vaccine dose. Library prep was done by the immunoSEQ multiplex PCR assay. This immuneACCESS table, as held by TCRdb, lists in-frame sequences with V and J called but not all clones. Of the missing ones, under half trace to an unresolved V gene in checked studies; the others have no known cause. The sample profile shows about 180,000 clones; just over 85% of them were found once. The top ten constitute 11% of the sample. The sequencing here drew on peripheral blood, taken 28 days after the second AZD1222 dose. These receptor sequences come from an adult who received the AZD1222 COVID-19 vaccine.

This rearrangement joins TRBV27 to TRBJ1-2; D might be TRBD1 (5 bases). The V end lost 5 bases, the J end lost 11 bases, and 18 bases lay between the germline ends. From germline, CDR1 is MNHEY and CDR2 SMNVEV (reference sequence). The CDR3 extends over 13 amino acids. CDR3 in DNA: TGTGCCAGCAGTCCGCGACAGAACCAGTGGTACACCTTC. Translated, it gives CASSPRQNQWYTF.

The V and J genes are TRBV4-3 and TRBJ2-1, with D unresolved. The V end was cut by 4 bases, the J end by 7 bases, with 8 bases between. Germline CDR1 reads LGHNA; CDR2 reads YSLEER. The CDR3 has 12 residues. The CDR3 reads CASSPRRNEQFF. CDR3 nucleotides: TGCGCCAGCAGCCCCCGGCGGAATGAGCAGTTCTTC.

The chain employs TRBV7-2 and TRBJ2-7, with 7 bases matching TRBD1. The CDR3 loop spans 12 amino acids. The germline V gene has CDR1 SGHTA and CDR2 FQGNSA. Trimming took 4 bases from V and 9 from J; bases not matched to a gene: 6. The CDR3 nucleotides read TGTGCCAGCAGCTCGGACAGACAGGGGCAGTACTTC. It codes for CASSSDRQGQYF.

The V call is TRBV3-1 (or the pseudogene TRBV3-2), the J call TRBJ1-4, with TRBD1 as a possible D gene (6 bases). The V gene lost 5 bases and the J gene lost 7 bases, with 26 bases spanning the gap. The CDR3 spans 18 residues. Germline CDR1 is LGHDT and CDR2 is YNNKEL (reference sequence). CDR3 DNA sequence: TGTGCCAGCAGCTACCTAATGACCCAAAACAGGGTAATTGAAAAACTGTTTTTT. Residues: CASSYLMTQNRVIEKLFF.

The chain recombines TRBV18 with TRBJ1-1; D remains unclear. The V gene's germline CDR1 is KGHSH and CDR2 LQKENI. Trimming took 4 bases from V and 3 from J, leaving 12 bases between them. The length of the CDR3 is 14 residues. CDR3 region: CASSRSGRDTEAFF. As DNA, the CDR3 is TGTGCCAGCTCACGATCTGGACGAGACACTGAAGCTTTCTTT.

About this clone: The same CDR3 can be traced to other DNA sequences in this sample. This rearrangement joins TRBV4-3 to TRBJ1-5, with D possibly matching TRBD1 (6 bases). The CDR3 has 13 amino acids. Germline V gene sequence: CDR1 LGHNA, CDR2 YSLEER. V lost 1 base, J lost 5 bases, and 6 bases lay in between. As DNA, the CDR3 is TGCGCCAGCAGCCAAGGACAGGATCAGCCCCAGCATTTT. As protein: CASSQGQDQPQHF.

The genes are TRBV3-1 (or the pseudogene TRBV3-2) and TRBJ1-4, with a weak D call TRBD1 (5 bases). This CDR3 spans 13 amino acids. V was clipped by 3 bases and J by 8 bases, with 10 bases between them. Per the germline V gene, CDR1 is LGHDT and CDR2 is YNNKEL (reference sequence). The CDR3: CASSQGGGEKLFF. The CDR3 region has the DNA TGTGCCAGCAGCCAGGGCGGGGGGGAAAAACTGTTTTTT.

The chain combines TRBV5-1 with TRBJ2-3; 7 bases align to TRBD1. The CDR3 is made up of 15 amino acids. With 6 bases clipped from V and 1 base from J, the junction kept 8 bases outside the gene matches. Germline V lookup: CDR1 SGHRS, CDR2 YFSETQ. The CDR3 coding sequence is TGCGCCAGCACCCCAGCCGGACAGGGCACAGATACGCAGTATTTT. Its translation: CASTPAGQGTDTQYF.

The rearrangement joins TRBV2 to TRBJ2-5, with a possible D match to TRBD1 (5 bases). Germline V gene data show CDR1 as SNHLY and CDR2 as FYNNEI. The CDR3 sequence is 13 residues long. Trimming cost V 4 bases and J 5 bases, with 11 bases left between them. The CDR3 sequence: CASSGTPGETQYF. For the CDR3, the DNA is TGTGCCAGCAGTGGGACACCCGGGGAGACCCAGTACTTC.

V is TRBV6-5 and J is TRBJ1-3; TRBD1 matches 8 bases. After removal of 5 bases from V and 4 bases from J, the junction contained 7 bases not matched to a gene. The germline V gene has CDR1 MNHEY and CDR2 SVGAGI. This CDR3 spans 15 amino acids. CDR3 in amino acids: CASSKLQGVGNTIYF. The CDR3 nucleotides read TGTGCCAGCAGTAAACTACAGGGGGTAGGAAACACCATATATTTT.

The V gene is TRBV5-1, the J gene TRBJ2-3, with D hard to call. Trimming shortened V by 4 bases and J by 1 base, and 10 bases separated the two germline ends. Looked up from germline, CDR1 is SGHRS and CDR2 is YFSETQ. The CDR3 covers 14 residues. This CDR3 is CASSPHQGTDTQYF. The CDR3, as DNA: TGCGCCAGCAGCCCCCACCAGGGCACAGATACGCAGTATTTT.

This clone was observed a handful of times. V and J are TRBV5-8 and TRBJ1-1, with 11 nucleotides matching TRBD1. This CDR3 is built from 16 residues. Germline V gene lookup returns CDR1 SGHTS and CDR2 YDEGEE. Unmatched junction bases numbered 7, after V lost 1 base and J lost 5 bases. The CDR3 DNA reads TGTGCCAGCAGCTTGATCGGACAGGGGGCGCGAACTGAAGCTTTCTTT. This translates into CASSLIGQGARTEAFF.

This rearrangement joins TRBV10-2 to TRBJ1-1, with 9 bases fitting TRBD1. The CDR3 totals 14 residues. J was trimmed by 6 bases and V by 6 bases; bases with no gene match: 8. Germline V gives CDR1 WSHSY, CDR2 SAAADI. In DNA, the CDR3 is TGCGCCAGCAGCGACGGGACAGGGAGGTCTGAAGCTTTCTTT. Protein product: CASSDGTGRSEAFF.

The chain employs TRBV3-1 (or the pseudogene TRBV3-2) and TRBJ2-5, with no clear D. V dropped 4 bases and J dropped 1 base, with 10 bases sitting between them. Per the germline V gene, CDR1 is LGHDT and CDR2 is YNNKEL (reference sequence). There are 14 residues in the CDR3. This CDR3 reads CASSLFGPQETQYF. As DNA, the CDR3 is TGTGCCAGCAGCCTATTCGGGCCCCAAGAGACCCAGTACTTC.

CDR3 nucleotides: TGTGCCAGCAGCACCAGCCAGGGAGGCACTGAAGCTTTCTTT. This sequence encodes CASSTSQGGTEAFF. V is TRBV9 and J is TRBJ1-1; D might be TRBD1 (5 bases). CDR1 is SGDLS and CDR2 is YYNGEE in the germline V gene. The V and J ends lost 4 bases and 4 bases respectively, with 14 bases between them. The CDR3 runs 14 residues. The full variable domain, its missing parts supplied by reference TRBV9 and TRBJ1-1, is DSGVTQTPKHLITATGQRVTLRCSPRSGDLSVYWYQQSLDQGLQFLIQYYNGEERAKGNILERFSAQQFPDLHSELNLSSLELGDSALYFCASSTSQGGTEAFFGQGTRLTVV.

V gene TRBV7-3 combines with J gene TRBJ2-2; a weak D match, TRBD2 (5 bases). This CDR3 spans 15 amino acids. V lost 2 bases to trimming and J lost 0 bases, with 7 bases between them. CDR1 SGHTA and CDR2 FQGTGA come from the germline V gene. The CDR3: CASSLAGSNTGELFF. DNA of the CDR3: TGTGCCAGCAGCTTAGCGGGTTCGAACACCGGGGAGCTGTTTTTT.

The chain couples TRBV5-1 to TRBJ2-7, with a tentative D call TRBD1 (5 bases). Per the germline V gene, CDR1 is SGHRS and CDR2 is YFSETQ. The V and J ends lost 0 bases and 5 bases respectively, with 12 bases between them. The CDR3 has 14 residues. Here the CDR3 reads CASSLAPGSHEQYF. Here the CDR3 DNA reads TGCGCCAGCAGCTTGGCGCCAGGGTCCCACGAGCAGTACTTC.

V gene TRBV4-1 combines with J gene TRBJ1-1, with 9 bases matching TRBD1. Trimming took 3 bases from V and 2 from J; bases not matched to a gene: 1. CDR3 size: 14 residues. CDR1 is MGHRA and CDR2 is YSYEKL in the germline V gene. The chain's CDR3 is CASSQGQGNTEAFF. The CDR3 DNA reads TGCGCCAGCAGCCAGGGACAGGGAAACACTGAAGCTTTCTTT.

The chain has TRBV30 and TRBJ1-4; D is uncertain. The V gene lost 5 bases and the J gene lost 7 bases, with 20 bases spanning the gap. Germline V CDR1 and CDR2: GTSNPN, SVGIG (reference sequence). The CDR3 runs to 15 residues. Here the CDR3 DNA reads TGTGCCTGGTTCCCCAGAGACGGCACTTTTGAAAAACTGTTTTTT. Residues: CAWFPRDGTFEKLFF.

CDR3 sequence reads: CASSERGRELFF. The CDR3 DNA reads as TGTGCCAGCAGCGAAAGGGGGAGGGAGCTGTTTTTT. This rearrangement joins TRBV2 to TRBJ2-2, with TRBD1 as a possible D gene (6 bases). The germline CDR1 and CDR2 sequences are SNHLY and FYNNEI. Trimming took 6 bases from V and 9 from J, leaving 11 bases between them. The CDR3 extends over 12 amino acids.